Sequencing of this T cell receptor (beta chain) was carried out in a study of OX40 agonist ivuxolimab in advanced cancers. For the study at large: Patients undergoing dose escalation presented with hepatocellular carcinoma, melanoma, renal cell or head and neck cancer.

Profiled with immunoSEQ multiplex PCR; TCRdb holds only in-frame clones, not every one. This table holds 15,000 to 20,000 clones, over 90% found once. The material was CD4+ or CD8+ T cells sorted from blood, obtained in a trial of the OX40 agonist ivuxolimab. This sequence originates from an adult with an advanced solid tumor such as melanoma, head and neck, liver or kidney cancer.

The CDR3 DNA sequence: TGTGCCAGCAGCCCAGCGACTAGCGGGAGGGCCTCCAACACCGGGGAGCTGTTTTTT. Translated, it gives CASSPATSGRASNTGELFF. This chain uses TRBV14 with TRBJ2-2, with 14 bases matching TRBD2. Germline-derived CDR1 and CDR2 are SGHDN and FVKESK. This CDR3 has 19 residues. The trim removed 4 bases at V and 2 bases at J, leaving 9 bases unmatched.